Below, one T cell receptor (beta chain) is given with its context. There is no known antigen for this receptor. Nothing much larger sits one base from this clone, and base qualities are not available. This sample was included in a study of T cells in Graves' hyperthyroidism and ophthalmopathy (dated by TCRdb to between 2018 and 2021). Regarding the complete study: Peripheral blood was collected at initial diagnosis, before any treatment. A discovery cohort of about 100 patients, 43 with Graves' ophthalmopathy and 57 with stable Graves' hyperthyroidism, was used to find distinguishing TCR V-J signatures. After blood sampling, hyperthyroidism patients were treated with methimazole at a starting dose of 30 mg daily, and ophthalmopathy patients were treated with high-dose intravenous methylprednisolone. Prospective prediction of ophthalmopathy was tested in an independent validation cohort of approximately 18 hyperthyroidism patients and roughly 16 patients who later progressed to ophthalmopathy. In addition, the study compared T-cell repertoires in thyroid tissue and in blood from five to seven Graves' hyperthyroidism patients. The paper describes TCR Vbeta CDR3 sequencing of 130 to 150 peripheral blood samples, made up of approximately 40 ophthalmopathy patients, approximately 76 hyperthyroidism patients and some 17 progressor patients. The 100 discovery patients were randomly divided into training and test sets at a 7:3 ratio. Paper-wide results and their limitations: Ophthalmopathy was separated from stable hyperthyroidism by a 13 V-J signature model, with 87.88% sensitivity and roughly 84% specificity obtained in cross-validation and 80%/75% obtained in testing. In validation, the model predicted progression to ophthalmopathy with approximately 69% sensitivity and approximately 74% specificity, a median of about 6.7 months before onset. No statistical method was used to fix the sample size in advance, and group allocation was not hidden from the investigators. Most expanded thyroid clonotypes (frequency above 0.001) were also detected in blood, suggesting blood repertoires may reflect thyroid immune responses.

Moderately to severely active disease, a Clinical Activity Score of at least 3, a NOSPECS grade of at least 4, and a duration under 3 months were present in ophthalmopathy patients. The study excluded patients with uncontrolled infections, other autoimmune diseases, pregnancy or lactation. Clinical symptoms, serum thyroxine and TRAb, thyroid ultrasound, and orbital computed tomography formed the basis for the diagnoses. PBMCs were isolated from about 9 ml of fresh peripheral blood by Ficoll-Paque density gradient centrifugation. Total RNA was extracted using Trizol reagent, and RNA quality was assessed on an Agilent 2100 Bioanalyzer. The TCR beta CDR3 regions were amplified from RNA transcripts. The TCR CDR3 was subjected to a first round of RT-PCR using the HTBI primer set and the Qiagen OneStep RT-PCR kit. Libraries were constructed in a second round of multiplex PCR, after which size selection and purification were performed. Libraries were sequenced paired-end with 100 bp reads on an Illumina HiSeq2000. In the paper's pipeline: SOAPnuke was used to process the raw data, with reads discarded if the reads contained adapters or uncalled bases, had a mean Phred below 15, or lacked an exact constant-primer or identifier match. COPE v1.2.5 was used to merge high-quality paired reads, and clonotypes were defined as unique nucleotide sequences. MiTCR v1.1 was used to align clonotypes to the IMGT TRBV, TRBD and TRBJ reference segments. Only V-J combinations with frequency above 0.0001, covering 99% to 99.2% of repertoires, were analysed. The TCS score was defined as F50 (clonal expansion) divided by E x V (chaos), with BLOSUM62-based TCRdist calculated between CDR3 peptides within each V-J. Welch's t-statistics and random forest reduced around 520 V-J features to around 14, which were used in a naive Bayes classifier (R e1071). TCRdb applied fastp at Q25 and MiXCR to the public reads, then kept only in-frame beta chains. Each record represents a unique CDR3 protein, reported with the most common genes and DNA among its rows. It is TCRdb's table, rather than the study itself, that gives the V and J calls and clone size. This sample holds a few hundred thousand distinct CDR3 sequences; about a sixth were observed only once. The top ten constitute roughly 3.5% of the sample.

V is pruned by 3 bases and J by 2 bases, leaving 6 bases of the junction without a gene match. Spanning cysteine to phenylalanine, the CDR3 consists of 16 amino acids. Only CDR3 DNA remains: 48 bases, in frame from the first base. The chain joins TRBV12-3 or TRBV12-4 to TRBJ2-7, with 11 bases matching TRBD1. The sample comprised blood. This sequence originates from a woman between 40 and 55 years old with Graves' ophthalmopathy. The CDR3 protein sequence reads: CASSFGPGQGAYEQYF. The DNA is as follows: TGTGCCAGCAGTTTTGGTCCGGGACAGGGGGCCTACGAGCAGTACTTC.